These 17 T cell receptor beta chains came from one sample sequenced in a study of blood T cell repertoires in COVID-19. Sequencing used immunoSEQ multiplex PCR; TCRdb keeps in-frame clones, though not all of them. The table lists 140,000 to 150,000 clones, approximately 90% of them singletons. Source material: peripheral blood. These receptors all come from a man aged 55 to 70 with active or convalescent COVID-19.

This chain connects TRBV4-3 to TRBJ1-2; D gene ambiguous. The CDR3 consists of 14 residues. Trimming shortened V by 1 base and J by 0 bases, and 6 bases separated the two germline ends. Germline V gene data show CDR1 as LGHNA and CDR2 as YSLEER. CDR3 coding DNA: TGCGCCAGCAGCCAAGCCGGAGCTAACTATGGCTACACCTTC. It specifies CASSQAGANYGYTF.

The chain uses TRBV5-1 and TRBJ1-1; perhaps TRBD1 as D (5 bases). This CDR3 is built from 14 residues. V was pared by 4 bases and J by 1 base, with 11 bases between. CDR1 SGHRS and CDR2 YFSETQ come from the germline V gene. DNA of the CDR3: TGCGCCAGCAGCCGAGACGGGGGGAACACTGAAGCTTTCTTT. Protein product: CASSRDGGNTEAFF. Full variable domain (missing parts from reference TRBV5-1 and TRBJ1-1): KAGVTQTPRYLIKTRGQQVTLSCSPISGHRSVSWYQQTPGQGLQFLFEYFSETQRNKGNFPGRFSGRQFSNSRSEMNVSTLELGDSALYLCASSRDGGNTEAFFGQGTRLTVV.

The J gene is TRBJ2-3, the V gene TRBV5-1, with a weak D call TRBD1 (6 bases). Trimming removed 4 bases at V and 2 bases at J, with 11 bases between. This CDR3 is 14 amino acids long. In germline, CDR1 is SGHRS, CDR2 YFSETQ. CDR3 in DNA: TGCGCCAGCAGCGTTGGACAGCCCACAGATACGCAGTATTTT. Translated, it gives CASSVGQPTDTQYF.

The chain employs TRBV7-3 and TRBJ2-3, with a weak D call TRBD1 (6 bases). CDR3 length: 16 amino acids. CDR1 and CDR2 from the germline V gene are SGHTA and FQGTGA. The germline V and J ends were trimmed by 5 bases and 2 bases, with 17 bases remaining between them. In nucleotides, the CDR3 is TGTGCCAGCAGCCCTCTGGGCGGACAGACCACAGATACGCAGTATTTT. It encodes CASSPLGGQTTDTQYF.

The chain combines TRBV20-1 with TRBJ2-5, with D unclear. Between the trimmed V and J ends, which lost 6 bases and 3 bases, there was a span of 8 bases. Germline V gene lookup returns CDR1 DFQATT and CDR2 SNEGSKA (reference sequence). There are 11 residues in the CDR3. The CDR3 coding sequence is TGCAGTGCCACCGACAAAGAGACCCAGTACTTC. Its protein is CSATDKETQYF.

The V call is TRBV27, the J call TRBJ2-1, with D hard to call. The germline gives CDR1 MNHEY, CDR2 SMNVEV (reference sequence). The CDR3 is 16 residues long. Trimming took 5 bases from V and 2 from J, leaving 16 bases between them. CDR3 nucleotides: TGTGCCAGCAGTCCTTCGACTCGTCCAACCTACAATGAGCAGTTCTTC. Translated: CASSPSTRPTYNEQFF.

This clone has more than one count but fewer than ten. This chain joins TRBV6-2 or TRBV6-3 and TRBJ2-7; 14 nucleotides line up with TRBD2. The CDR3 runs to 19 residues. J was trimmed by 2 bases and V by 2 bases; bases with no gene match: 11. CDR1 and CDR2 (germline): MNHEY, SVGEGT. The CDR3 DNA reads TGTGCCAGCAGTTACGCCGGACTAGCGGGAGGTTATGGGACCTACGAGCAGTACTTC. Residues: CASSYAGLAGGYGTYEQYF.

This chain joins TRBV9 and TRBJ2-7, with TRBD2 as a possible D gene (5 bases). Germline V gene data show CDR1 as SGDLS and CDR2 as YYNGEE. The CDR3 consists of 15 residues. V was shortened by 4 bases and J by 3 bases, with 17 bases between the two germline ends. The CDR3 reads CASSPRISGFYEQYF. The CDR3 DNA reads TGTGCCAGCAGCCCCCGCATCTCGGGGTTCTACGAGCAGTACTTC.

The chain combines TRBV7-8 with TRBJ2-7; D is unclear. V was shortened by 4 bases and J by 7 bases, with 11 bases between the two germline ends. Germline CDR1 SGHVS, CDR2 FQNEAQ. The CDR3 contains 12 residues. CDR3 sequence reads: CASSSPAGEQYF. The CDR3 bases are TGTGCCAGCAGCTCCCCCGCAGGTGAGCAGTACTTC.

The chain carries TRBV6-5 and TRBJ1-4, with TRBD1 as a possible D gene (6 bases). The length of the CDR3 is 14 residues. Trimming removed 3 bases at V and 3 bases at J, with 8 bases between. CDR1 is MNHEY, CDR2 SVGAGI, per germline. CDR3 DNA: TGTGCCAGCAGTTATACAGGGTCTAATGAAAAACTGTTTTTT. It encodes CASSYTGSNEKLFF.

The sample holds one count of this clone. At the DNA level, this CDR3 is encoded by other sequences in the same sample as well. The CDR3 sequence is CATSDPGTGSTDTQYF. CDR3 DNA: TGTGCCACCAGTGACCCAGGGACAGGGAGCACAGATACGCAGTATTTT. This sequence joins TRBV24-1 and TRBJ2-3; 9 nucleotides match TRBD1. In germline, CDR1 is KGHDR, CDR2 SFDVKD. Unmatched junction bases numbered 4, after V lost 4 bases and J lost 0 bases. The CDR3 is made up of 16 amino acids.

Concerning this clone itself: Other DNA sequences in the sample encode the same CDR3. The gene calls are TRBV30 and TRBJ1-1, with D possibly matching TRBD1 (5 bases). Germline V CDR1 and CDR2: GTSNPN, SVGIG (reference sequence). The germline V and J ends were trimmed by 0 bases and 1 base, with 6 bases remaining between them. The CDR3 has 13 amino acids. The CDR3 sequence: CAWSVQENTEAFF. For the CDR3, the DNA is TGTGCCTGGAGTGTACAGGAGAACACTGAAGCTTTCTTT.

V and J are TRBV7-7 and TRBJ1-1; no firm D call. The ends were cut back, 5 bases at V and 1 base at J, with 8 bases in the middle. CDR1 is SSHAT and CDR2 is FNYEAQ in the germline V gene (reference sequence). The CDR3 totals 13 residues. CDR3 sequence: CASSLQENTEAFF. CDR3 bases: TGTGCCAGCAGCCTCCAGGAGAACACTGAAGCTTTCTTT.

The chain links TRBV4-2 to TRBJ1-4, with D unresolved. The CDR3 totals 14 residues. Germline CDR1 and CDR2: LGHNA and YNFKEQ. V was clipped by 4 bases and J by 6 bases, with 12 bases between them. DNA of the CDR3: TGTGCCAGCAGCCTTCGGGAATTCGATGAAAAACTGTTTTTT. As protein: CASSLREFDEKLFF.

The V call is TRBV19, the J call TRBJ2-1; TRBD2 matches 12 bases. The germline V gene has CDR1 LNHDA and CDR2 SQIVND (reference sequence). V trimming: 4 bases; J trimming: 10 bases; junction bases outside the gene matches: 8. The CDR3 consists of 15 residues. CDR3 region: CASSTRLAGAGEQFF. The DNA of the CDR3 is TGTGCCAGTAGTACCAGACTAGCGGGAGCGGGGGAGCAGTTCTTC.

V is TRBV10-3 and J is TRBJ2-1; 10 bases line up with TRBD1. This CDR3 spans 17 amino acids. Germline CDR1 reads ENHRY; CDR2 reads SYGVKD. Trimming removed 6 bases from V and 4 bases from J; junction bases left unmatched: 12. As DNA, the CDR3 is TGTGCCATCAGCCCTTCGTCCGGGACAGGGGCATACAATGAGCAGTTCTTC. Protein: CAISPSSGTGAYNEQFF.

The chain recombines TRBV19 with TRBJ2-2, with 8 bases lining up with TRBD2. The CDR3 runs 16 residues. With 5 bases clipped from V and 6 bases from J, the junction kept 11 bases outside the gene matches. Germline CDR1 is LNHDA and CDR2 is SQIVND (reference sequence). Here the CDR3 reads CASSRTGTRGAGELFF. DNA for the CDR3: TGTGCCAGTAGTCGCACCGGGACTAGGGGAGCCGGGGAGCTGTTTTTT.